This T cell receptor beta chain is from a study of T cell responses to AZD1222 COVID-19 vaccine. V lost 7 bases and J 3 bases, leaving 16 bases between the germline ends. CDR3 length equals 15 residues. CDR1 and CDR2 (germline): MDHEN, SYDVKM. Study-wide results and limits: The peak T cell response came first, and repertoires were sampled only after it. Reportedly, nearly half of unique spike TCRs recognized epitopes outside B.1.351/B.1.1.7 mutations.

Note on this clone: The antigen is not known.

Libraries were prepared by immunoSEQ multiplex PCR; TCRdb keeps only in-frame clonotypes and omits some of them. The table records roughly 120,000 clones, just under 95% of them present only once. The chain links TRBV28 to TRBJ1-5, with D unresolved. The sequence was obtained from an adult in good health. Source: peripheral blood, taken on day 0 of AZD1222 vaccination. CDR3: CASIPGFGPNQPQHF. The DNA of the CDR3 is TGTGCCAGCATTCCGGGCTTCGGCCCCAATCAGCCCCAGCATTTT.